The clone carrying this T cell receptor beta chain was seen only once. Its target is unknown. This entry is derived from a study of cytomegalovirus exposure and HLA in healthy donors. Whole-study results and caveats: Previous analysis showed most TCR beta V segments were productive about 87% or about 30% of the time. In vitro testing confirmed a few CMV-associated chains as specific for CMV antigens.

V lost 4 bases and J lost 7, with 9 bases in between. Germline CDR1 is SGHRS and CDR2 is YFSETQ. There are 11 residues in the CDR3. In the PCR, 60 Vbeta and 13 Jbeta primers were used. Some clones are missing from TCRdb's copy, which holds only in-frame ones; the method was immunoSEQ multiplex PCR. The top ten hold 2% to 3% of the sample, which has 200,000 to 250,000 clones, around 64% seen once. Sequencing used PBMCs. This sequence was found in a man between 35 and 55 years old in good health and CMV-seropositive. This chain links TRBV5-1 with TRBJ2-7, with a possible D match to TRBD2 (6 bases). The CDR3: CASSEGLEQYF. CDR3 in DNA: TGCGCCAGCAGCGAGGGACTTGAGCAGTACTTC. The full variable domain, in which reference TRBV5-1 and TRBJ2-7 provide the parts outside the CDR3, is KAGVTQTPRYLIKTRGQQVTLSCSPISGHRSVSWYQQTPGQGLQFLFEYFSETQRNKGNFPGRFSGRQFSNSRSEMNVSTLELGDSALYLCASSEGLEQYFGPGTRLTVT.